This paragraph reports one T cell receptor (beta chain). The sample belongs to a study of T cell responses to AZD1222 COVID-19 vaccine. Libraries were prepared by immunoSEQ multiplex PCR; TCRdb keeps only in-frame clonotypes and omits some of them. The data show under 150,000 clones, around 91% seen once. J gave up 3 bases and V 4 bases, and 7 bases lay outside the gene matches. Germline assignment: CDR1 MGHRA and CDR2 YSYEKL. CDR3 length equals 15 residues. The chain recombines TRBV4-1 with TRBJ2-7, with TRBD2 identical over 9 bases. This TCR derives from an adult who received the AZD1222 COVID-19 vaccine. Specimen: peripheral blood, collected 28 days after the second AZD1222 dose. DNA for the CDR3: TGCGCCAGCAGCCCTACCACTAGCGGGTTCTACGAGCAGTACTTC. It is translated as CASSPTTSGFYEQYF.